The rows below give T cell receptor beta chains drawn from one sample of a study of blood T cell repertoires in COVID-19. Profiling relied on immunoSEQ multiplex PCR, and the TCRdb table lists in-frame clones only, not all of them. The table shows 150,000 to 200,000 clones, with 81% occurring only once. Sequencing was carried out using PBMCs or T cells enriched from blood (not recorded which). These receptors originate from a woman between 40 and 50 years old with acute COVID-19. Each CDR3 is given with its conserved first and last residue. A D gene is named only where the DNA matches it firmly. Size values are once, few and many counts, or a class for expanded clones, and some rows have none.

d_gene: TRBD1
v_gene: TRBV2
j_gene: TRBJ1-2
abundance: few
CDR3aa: CASSRETGVYGYTF
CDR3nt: TGTGCCAGCAGTCGCGAAACAGGGGTATATGGCTACACCTTC

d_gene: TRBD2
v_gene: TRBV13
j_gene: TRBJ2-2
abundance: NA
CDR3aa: CASRAGGPTGELFF
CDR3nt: TGTGCCAGCAGAGCGGGAGGGCCCACCGGGGAGCTGTTTTTT

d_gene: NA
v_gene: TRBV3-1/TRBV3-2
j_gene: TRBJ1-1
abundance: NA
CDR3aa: CASSQLINQGNTEAFF
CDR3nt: TGTGCCAGCAGCCAGCTGATTAATCAGGGGAACACTGAAGCTTTCTTT

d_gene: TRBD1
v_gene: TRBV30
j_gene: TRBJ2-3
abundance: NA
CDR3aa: CASGGTGWTDTQYF
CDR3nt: TGTGCCTCAGGAGGGACAGGGTGGACAGATACGCAGTATTTT

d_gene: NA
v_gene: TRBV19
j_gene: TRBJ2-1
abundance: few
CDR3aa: CASSIGSSASYNEQFF
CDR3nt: TGTGCCAGTAGTATAGGGTCTAGCGCATCCTACAATGAGCAGTTCTTC

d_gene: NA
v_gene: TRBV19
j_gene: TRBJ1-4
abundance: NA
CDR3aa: CASRSRPNEKLFF
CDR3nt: TGTGCCAGTAGATCGAGGCCTAATGAAAAACTGTTTTTT

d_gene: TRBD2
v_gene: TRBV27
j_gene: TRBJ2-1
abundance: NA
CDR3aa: CASSLYSPAGLAGVSYNEQFF
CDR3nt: TGTGCCAGCAGTTTGTATAGTCCTGCGGGACTAGCGGGAGTTTCCTACAATGAGCAGTTCTTC

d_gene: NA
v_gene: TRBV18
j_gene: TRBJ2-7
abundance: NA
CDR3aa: CASSPRHSSYEQYF
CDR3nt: TGTGCCAGCTCACCAAGACACAGCTCCTACGAGCAGTACTTC

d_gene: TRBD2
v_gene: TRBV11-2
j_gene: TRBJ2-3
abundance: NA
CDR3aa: CASSPGGWAGAADTQYF
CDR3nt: TGTGCCAGCAGCCCCGGGGGATGGGCGGGAGCCGCAGATACGCAGTATTTT

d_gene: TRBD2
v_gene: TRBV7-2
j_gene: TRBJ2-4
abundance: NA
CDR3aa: CASSLFASGRAENIQYF
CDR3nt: TGTGCCAGCAGCTTATTTGCTAGCGGGAGGGCGGAGAACATTCAGTACTTC

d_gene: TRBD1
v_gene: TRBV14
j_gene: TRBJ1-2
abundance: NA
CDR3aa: CASSPDRGYGYTF
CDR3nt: TGTGCCAGCAGCCCGGACAGGGGCTATGGCTACACCTTC

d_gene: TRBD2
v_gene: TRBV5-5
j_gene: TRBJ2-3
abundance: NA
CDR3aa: CASSFSGPKVTDTQYF
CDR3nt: TGTGCCAGCAGCTTTAGCGGGCCCAAGGTAACGGATACGCAGTATTTT

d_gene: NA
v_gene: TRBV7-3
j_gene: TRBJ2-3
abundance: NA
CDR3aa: CASSPGSGRTDTQYF
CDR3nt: TGTGCCAGCAGCCCCGGGAGCGGGCGCACAGATACGCAGTATTTT

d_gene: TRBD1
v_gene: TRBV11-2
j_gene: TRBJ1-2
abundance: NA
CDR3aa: CASSSLGTGNYGYTF
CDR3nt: TGTGCCAGCAGCTCTCTCGGGACAGGGAACTATGGCTACACCTTC

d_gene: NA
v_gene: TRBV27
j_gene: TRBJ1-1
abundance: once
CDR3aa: CASRTATEAFF
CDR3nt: TGTGCCAGCAGGACAGCTACTGAAGCTTTCTTT

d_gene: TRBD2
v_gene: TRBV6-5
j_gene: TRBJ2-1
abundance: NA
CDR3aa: CASRRPSTSGNEQFF
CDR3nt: TGTGCCAGCAGACGGCCATCGACTAGCGGGAATGAGCAGTTCTTC

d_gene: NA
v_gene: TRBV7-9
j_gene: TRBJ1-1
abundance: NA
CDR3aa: CASSLAGHPNTEAFF
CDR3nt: TGTGCCAGCAGCTTAGCGGGACATCCGAACACTGAAGCTTTCTTT

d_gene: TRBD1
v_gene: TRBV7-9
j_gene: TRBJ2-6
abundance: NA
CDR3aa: CASSSTGTGTGANVLTF
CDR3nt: TGTGCCAGCAGCTCCACCGGGACAGGGACTGGGGCCAACGTCCTGACTTTC

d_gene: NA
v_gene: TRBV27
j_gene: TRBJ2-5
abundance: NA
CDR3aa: CASSFTRAQETQYF
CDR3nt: TGTGCCAGCAGTTTTACTAGGGCCCAAGAGACCCAGTACTTC

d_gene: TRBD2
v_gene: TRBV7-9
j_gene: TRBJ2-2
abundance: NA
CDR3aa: CASSFLAGVTGELFF
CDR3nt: TGTGCCAGCAGCTTCCTAGCGGGAGTCACCGGGGAGCTGTTTTTT

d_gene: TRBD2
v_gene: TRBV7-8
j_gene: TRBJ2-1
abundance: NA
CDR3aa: CASSFPDDSGRWVNEQFF
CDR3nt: TGTGCCAGCAGCTTTCCCGATGATAGCGGGAGATGGGTGAATGAGCAGTTCTTC

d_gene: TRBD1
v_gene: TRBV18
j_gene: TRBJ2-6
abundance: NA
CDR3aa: CASSQTGGAGANVLTF
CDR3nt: TGTGCCAGCTCACAGACAGGGGGCGCTGGGGCCAACGTCCTGACTTTC

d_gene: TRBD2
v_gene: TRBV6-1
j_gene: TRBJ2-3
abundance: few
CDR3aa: CASSESGRAYDTQYF
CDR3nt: TGTGCCAGCAGTGAAAGCGGGAGGGCCTACGATACGCAGTATTTT

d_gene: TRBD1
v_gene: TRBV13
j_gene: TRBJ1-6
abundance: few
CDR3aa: CASILPRSGGRWNSPLHF
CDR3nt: TGTGCCAGCATCCTTCCGAGATCAGGGGGCCGCTGGAATTCACCCCTCCACTTT

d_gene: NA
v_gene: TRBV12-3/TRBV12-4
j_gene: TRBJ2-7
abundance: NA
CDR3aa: CASSLLYREQYF
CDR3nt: TGTGCCAGCAGTCTCCTCTACCGCGAGCAGTACTTC

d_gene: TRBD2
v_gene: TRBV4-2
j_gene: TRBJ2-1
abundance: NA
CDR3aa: CASSQRGTSGRNEQFF
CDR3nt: TGTGCCAGCAGCCAACGGGGGACTAGCGGGAGGAATGAGCAGTTCTTC

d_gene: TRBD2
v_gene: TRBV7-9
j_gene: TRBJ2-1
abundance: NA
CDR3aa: CASSSPTGLAGVFF
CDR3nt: TGTGCCAGCAGCTCGCCTACGGGACTAGCGGGAGTGTTCTTC

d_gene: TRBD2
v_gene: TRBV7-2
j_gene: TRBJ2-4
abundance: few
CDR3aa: CASSTQTSGSGIQYF
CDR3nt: TGTGCCAGCAGCACGCAGACTAGCGGGAGTGGCATTCAGTACTTC

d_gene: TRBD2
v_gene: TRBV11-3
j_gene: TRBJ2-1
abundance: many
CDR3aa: CASSLTGLARFGEQFF
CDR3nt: TGTGCCAGCAGCTTGACGGGACTAGCTAGGTTTGGTGAGCAGTTCTTC

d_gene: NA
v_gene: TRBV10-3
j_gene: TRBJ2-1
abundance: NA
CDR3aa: CAIRGISGTDRGYEQFF
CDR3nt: TGTGCCATCAGGGGGATTAGCGGAACTGATAGGGGCTATGAGCAGTTCTTC